This TCR beta chain was recovered during a study of cytomegalovirus exposure and HLA in healthy donors. Study-level background: Findings of an earlier analysis included roughly 110 million unique TCR beta sequences from 180 million or so T cells.

Study-wide points: Follow-up analysis later connected one missense variant in DCLRE1C with trimming of TCR beta V- and J-genes. A few V segments could not be told apart, such as TRBV6-2 and TRBV6-3, and were left out.

Primers included in the PCR were 60 Vbeta and 13 Jbeta primers. TCRdb keeps only in-frame clones here, not all; method: immunoSEQ multiplex PCR. This sample has approximately 190,000 clones, with about 86% found just once. A note on this clone: Antigen unknown.

The CDR3 has 16 residues. Germline CDR1 reads MDHEN; CDR2 reads SYDVKM. Losses at the gene ends were 5 bases for V and 6 bases for J; bases not matched to a gene: 13. Sequenced material: PBMCs. The clonotype was recovered from a man aged 40-50 years in good health and CMV-seropositive. V usage is TRBV28 and J usage is TRBJ2-1; 7 bases are a match to TRBD2. The CDR3 reads CASSGNEGGDFNEQFF. CDR3 nucleotides: TGTGCCAGCAGTGGAAATGAGGGAGGGGACTTCAATGAGCAGTTCTTC.